One and the same sample provided the 22 T cell receptor beta chains below, sequenced in a study of T-cell memory formation after mild COVID-19. Via MiXCR, TCRdb re-called the 5' RACE reads, giving one row per CDR3 protein. The sample carries 200,000 to 250,000 distinct CDR3 sequences, roughly 15% recorded once. Sequenced material: PBMCs or a T cell subset sorted from them (not recorded which). These receptors originate from an adult woman who had mild COVID-19 (a few samples of this study predate the infection). Cell type and time point are not known.

The chain employs TRBV5-1 and TRBJ2-2; TRBD1 is a possible D gene (5 bases). Germline values: CDR1 SGHRS, CDR2 YFSETQ. V gave up 0 bases and J gave up 0 bases, with 9 bases separating them. This CDR3 contains 16 residues. CDR3 in DNA: TGCGCCAGCAGCTTGGAACAGGCTTCGAACACCGGGGAGCTGTTTTTT. Translated, it gives CASSLEQASNTGELFF.

This chain connects TRBV7-6 to TRBJ2-7; 12 bases line up with TRBD2. V shed 1 base, J shed 2 bases, and the junction held 3 bases outside the gene matches. This CDR3 is built from 16 residues. CDR1 SGHVS and CDR2 FNYEAQ come from the germline V gene. The CDR3 DNA reads as TGTGCCAGCAGCTTAGAACTAGCGGGAGGCCCCTACGAGCAGTACTTC. It specifies CASSLELAGGPYEQYF.

This sequence joins TRBV5-1 and TRBJ1-3; D is unclear. The CDR3 extends over 16 amino acids. The V end lost 3 bases, the J end lost 4 bases, and 17 bases lay between the germline ends. The V gene's germline CDR1 is SGHRS and CDR2 YFSETQ. The CDR3 protein is CASSSRRPVWGNTIYF. For the CDR3, the DNA is TGCGCCAGCAGCTCCCGAAGGCCGGTTTGGGGAAACACCATATATTTT.

This clonotype came up a few times. This chain joins TRBV12-3 or TRBV12-4 and TRBJ1-6, with TRBD1 as a possible D gene (5 bases). Trimming pared 7 bases from V and 4 bases from J, leaving 11 bases between. The CDR3 consists of 14 residues. In DNA form, the CDR3 reads TGTGCCAGCACCGCGAGACAGTATAATTCACCCCTCCACTTT. It specifies CASTARQYNSPLHF.

This clonotype was seen a few times. The chain recombines TRBV5-1 with TRBJ2-7; 9 bases fit TRBD2. Unmatched junction bases numbered 5, after V lost 0 bases and J lost 7 bases. Germline assignment: CDR1 SGHRS and CDR2 YFSETQ. The CDR3 loop spans 14 amino acids. The CDR3 bases are TGCGCCAGCAGCTTGGCCTTGCGGGAGGGGGAGCAGTACTTC. Translated: CASSLALREGEQYF.

This clonotype was seen ten or more times. The CDR3 nucleotides are TGTGCCAGCAGCTCGGGACTAGCGGGAGTTCGAAGGACTGGGGAAAATGAGCAGTTCTTC. This gives the protein CASSSGLAGVRRTGENEQFF. This chain uses TRBV11-2 with TRBJ2-1, with 14 bases lining up with TRBD2. Trimming removed 4 bases from V and 7 bases from J; junction bases left unmatched: 18. CDR3 size: 20 residues. CDR1 is SGHAT, CDR2 FQNNGV, per germline.

The chain uses TRBV5-4 and TRBJ2-2, with 8 positions matching TRBD2. V gave up 4 bases and J gave up 3 bases; unmatched junction bases: 11. This CDR3 contains 17 residues. In germline, CDR1 is SGHNT, CDR2 YYREEE (reference sequence). The CDR3 sequence: CASSGGVAGTHTGELFF. For the CDR3, the DNA is TGTGCCAGCAGCGGGGGGGTAGCGGGGACCCACACCGGGGAGCTGTTTTTT.

V usage is TRBV20-1 and J usage is TRBJ1-2; D perhaps matches TRBD1 (6 bases). CDR3 length: 18 residues. Germline lookup yields CDR1 DFQATT and CDR2 SNEGSKA (reference sequence). V was cut by 0 bases and J by 3 bases, with 23 bases left in between. The DNA for the CDR3 is TGCAGTGCTAGAGATTCGTCGGCAGGGGCTTTCCGGGACTATGGCTACACCTTC. Translating it yields CSARDSSAGAFRDYGYTF.

The chain has TRBV7-2 and TRBJ2-7; D possibly corresponds to TRBD1 (5 bases). Per the germline V gene, CDR1 is SGHTA and CDR2 is FQGNSA. V dropped 1 base and J dropped 6 bases, with 7 bases sitting between them. The CDR3 is 12 amino acids. This chain's CDR3 is CASSLEGFEQYF. In nucleotides, the CDR3 is TGTGCCAGCAGCTTAGAGGGGTTCGAGCAGTACTTC.

This sequence joins TRBV7-2 and TRBJ1-2, with D possibly matching TRBD1 (5 bases). Germline CDR1 is SGHTA and CDR2 is FQGNSA. The CDR3 is 14 amino acids. V lost 4 bases and J lost 3, with 12 bases in between. CDR3 in amino acids: CASSSRQQYYGYTF. CDR3 nucleotide sequence: TGTGCCAGCAGCTCCCGACAGCAGTACTATGGCTACACCTTC.

This clonotype was recorded many times. The chain carries TRBV3-1 and TRBJ2-1; no reliable D call. The CDR3 is 13 amino acids. The germline gives CDR1 LGHDT, CDR2 YNNKEL (reference sequence). V was cut by 2 bases and J by 5 bases, with 7 bases left in between. CDR3 protein: CASSQMTHNEQFF. The CDR3 DNA reads TGTGCCAGCAGCCAAATGACCCACAATGAGCAGTTCTTC.

This clonotype was observed a handful of times. The junction departs from the called germline gene at one end, perhaps through a read error. This chain links TRBV7-7 with TRBJ2-5, with 10 bases identical to TRBD2. CDR3 length equals 15 residues. Germline V lookup: CDR1 SSHAT, CDR2 FNYEAQ (reference sequence). CDR3 DNA sequence: TGTGCTAGCAGCTCCCTAGCGGGAGTTAAAGAGACCCAGTACTTC. Its translation is CASSSLAGVKETQYF.

This clonotype occurred many times. The J gene is TRBJ1-1, the V gene TRBV6-6, with D unresolved. V shed 4 bases and J shed 1 base, with 7 bases lying between them. The CDR3 length is 13 residues. Germline lookup yields CDR1 MNHNY and CDR2 SVGAGI (reference sequence). The CDR3 DNA follows: TGTGCCAGCAGTTCCATTTCGAACACTGAAGCTTTCTTT. It yields the protein CASSSISNTEAFF.

This chain joins TRBV15 and TRBJ2-7; 10 bases are shared with TRBD1. The CDR3 spans 15 residues. Germline V gene sequence: CDR1 LNHNV, CDR2 YYDKDF (reference sequence). The ends lost 8 bases at V and 7 bases at J; junction bases unmatched: 14. CDR3 nucleotide sequence: TGTGCCACCGCGGCCGGCCGACAGGGGGCGAGGGAGCAGTACTTC. Translation: CATAAGRQGAREQYF. Drawing the rest from reference TRBV15 and TRBJ2-7, the complete variable domain is DAMVIQNPRYQVTQFGKPVTLSCSQTLNHNVMYWYQQKSSQAPKLLFHYYDKDFNNEADTPDNFQSRRPNTSFCFLDIRSPGLGDTAMYLCATAAGRQGAREQYFGPGTRLTVT.

This clonotype was observed a few times. The CDR3 loop is CASRGLENTGELFF. CDR3 DNA sequence: TGCGCCAGCAGAGGATTAGAGAACACCGGGGAGCTGTTTTTT. The chain has TRBV5-1 and TRBJ2-2, with no clear D. Germline assignment: CDR1 SGHRS and CDR2 YFSETQ. CDR3 length: 14 amino acids. Trimming took off 5 bases at V and 1 base at J, with 9 bases between the two ends.

This clonotype has a handful of counts. CDR3 coding DNA: TGTGCCAGCAGCCAAGGAGGGGGCACGTTCTTC. Protein product: CASSQGGGTFF. The chain combines TRBV3-1 with TRBJ2-1, with TRBD1 matching 7 bases. V trimming: 1 base; J trimming: 15 bases; junction bases outside the gene matches: 3. CDR1 and CDR2 (germline): LGHDT, YNNKEL (reference sequence). The CDR3 length is 11 residues.

This clonotype was observed a handful of times. V and J are TRBV4-2 and TRBJ2-2; no firm D call. The CDR3 is 15 amino acids. Trimming left V 4 bases short and J 2 bases short, with 11 bases between. CDR1 is LGHNA, CDR2 YNFKEQ, per germline. The CDR3 nucleotides are TGTGCCAGCAGCCCAGCTCAGAGCAACACCGGGGAGCTGTTTTTT. Amino acid sequence: CASSPAQSNTGELFF.

This chain joins TRBV24-1 and TRBJ1-1, with D perhaps TRBD1 (5 bases). Trimming pared 2 bases from V and 4 bases from J, leaving 10 bases between. The CDR3 contains 14 residues. Germline V gene sequence: CDR1 KGHDR, CDR2 SFDVKD. This CDR3 is CATSDSGHPTEAFF. The CDR3 nucleotides read TGTGCCACCAGTGATTCAGGACACCCCACTGAAGCTTTCTTT.

V is TRBV7-2 and J is TRBJ2-3; possible D gene TRBD2, 5 bases. The CDR3 runs 16 residues. Trimming removed 2 bases at V and 5 bases at J, with 17 bases between. Germline V gene lookup returns CDR1 SGHTA and CDR2 FQGNSA. The CDR3: CASSLPGAGIGDTQYF. The CDR3 DNA reads as TGTGCCAGCAGCTTACCGGGCGCCGGGATCGGAGATACGCAGTATTTT. Filled out from reference TRBV7-2 and TRBJ2-3, the complete variable domain reads GAGVSQSPSNKVTEKGKDVELRCDPISGHTALYWYRQSLGQGLEFLIYFQGNSAPDKSGLPSDRFSAERTGGSVSTLTIQRTQQEDSAVYLCASSLPGAGIGDTQYFGPGTRLTVL.

This clonotype was seen many times. The gene calls are TRBV3-1 and TRBJ2-7, with unresolved D. The CDR3 totals 12 residues. V gave up 4 bases and J gave up 1 base, with 5 bases separating them. CDR1 LGHDT and CDR2 YNNKEL come from the germline V gene (reference sequence). CDR3 nucleotides: TGTGCCAGCAGCCGCTGGTCCTACGAGCAGTACTTC. Amino acids: CASSRWSYEQYF.

This clonotype was seen a handful of times. The chain recombines TRBV5-1 with TRBJ2-7; 9 bases match TRBD2. Germline loops: CDR1 SGHRS, CDR2 YFSETQ. This CDR3 spans 15 amino acids. V lost 0 bases and J lost 6; bases outside the gene matches: 7. The CDR3 protein is CASSLEAGGHLEQYF. The CDR3 DNA sequence: TGCGCCAGCAGCTTGGAGGCGGGGGGGCATCTCGAGCAGTACTTC.

This clonotype has a count of ten or more. The rearrangement joins TRBV7-9 to TRBJ2-6, with D possibly TRBD2 on 5 matching bases. The V gene's germline CDR1 is SEHNR and CDR2 FQNEAQ (reference sequence). The CDR3 runs 17 residues. With 5 bases removed from V and 0 bases from J, the gap between germline ends came to 14 bases. The CDR3 nucleotides read TGTGCCAGCAGCCCCGGGATCTCGAGCTCTGGGGCCAACGTCCTGACTTTC. This translates into CASSPGISSSGANVLTF. The whole variable domain, remainder taken from reference TRBV7-9 and TRBJ2-6, is DTGVSQNPRHKITKRGQNVTFRCDPISEHNRLYWYRQTLGQGPEFLTYFQNEAQLEKSRLLSDRFSAERPKGSFSTLEIQRTEQGDSAMYLCASSPGISSSGANVLTFGAGSRLTVL.